Below are 14 T cell receptor beta chains sequenced from a single sample in a study of T-cell memory formation after mild COVID-19 (dated by TCRdb to the early 2020s). Libraries were made using 5' RACE. The reads were generated on an Illumina NovaSeq 6000. TCRdb trimmed the raw reads at Q25, called clones with MiXCR and kept productive beta chains. One record per CDR3 amino acid sequence lists the most common genes and DNA. A total of a few hundred thousand distinct CDR3 sequences appear in this sample, more than 15% of them only once. The top ten hold approximately 20% of the sample. Sequencing was carried out using PBMCs or a T cell subset sorted from them (not recorded which). These receptors all stem from a man aged 18 to 29 who had mild COVID-19 (a few samples of this study predate the infection). The sample titles of this study are shuffled in the database, so cell type and time point are left out; the donor was told from shared clones.

This clonotype turned up a few times. The V and J genes are TRBV9 and TRBJ1-6, with no clear D. CDR3 length: 15 residues. Germline CDR1 reads SGDLS; CDR2 reads YYNGEE. With 0 bases removed from V and 9 bases from J, the gap between germline ends came to 13 bases. The chain's CDR3 is CASSVGEGRGSPLHF. As DNA, the CDR3 is TGTGCCAGCAGCGTAGGAGAAGGACGAGGTTCACCCCTCCACTTT.

This clonotype occurred a few times. V and J are TRBV6-1 and TRBJ2-3; D remains unclear. This CDR3 is built from 15 residues. Germline lookup yields CDR1 MNHNS and CDR2 SASEGT. Trimming shortened V by 3 bases and J by 2 bases, and 12 bases separated the two germline ends. The CDR3 region has the DNA TGTGCCAGCAGTGAGCTTCATCTTACCACAGATACGCAGTATTTT. As protein: CASSELHLTTDTQYF.

The rearrangement links TRBV11-2 to TRBJ2-3; D is possibly TRBD1 (6 bases). CDR1 and CDR2 from the germline V gene are SGHAT and FQNNGV. This CDR3 is built from 15 residues. V dropped 1 base and J dropped 5 bases, with 13 bases sitting between them. CDR3 amino acids: CASSLAGHNIDTQYF. CDR3 DNA: TGTGCCAGCAGCTTAGCGGGACACAATATAGATACGCAGTATTTT.

This clonotype has only a few counts. One junction end does not reproduce the germline sequence, and a read error may be involved. The chain carries TRBV5-8 and TRBJ2-5; D unclear. The CDR3 consists of 12 residues. CDR1 is SGHTS and CDR2 is YDEGEE in the germline V gene. CDR3 nucleotide sequence: TGTGCCAGCAGTTTGGTAGCCTCGGCCCAGTACTTC. This encodes CASSLVASAQYF. The full variable domain, rest sourced from reference TRBV5-8 and TRBJ2-5, is EAGVTQSPTHLIKTRGQQATLRCSPISGHTSVYWYQQALGLGLQFLLWYDEGEERNRGNFPPRFSGRQFPNYSSELNVNALELEDSALYLCASSLVASAQYFGPGTRLLVL.

This clonotype was seen a few times. The chain joins TRBV20-1 to TRBJ2-1; no clear D. The V and J ends lost 0 bases and 3 bases respectively, with 15 bases between them. The CDR3 extends over 16 amino acids. The V gene's germline CDR1 is DFQATT and CDR2 SNEGSKA (reference sequence). CDR3 amino acids: CSARDRLAGYYNEQFF. As DNA, the CDR3 is TGCAGTGCTAGAGATCGACTGGCCGGGTACTACAATGAGCAGTTCTTC.

CDR3 protein: CASSRGDSGANVLTF. The CDR3, as DNA: TGTGCCAGCAGTAGAGGGGACTCTGGGGCCAACGTCCTGACTTTC. The V and J genes are TRBV9 and TRBJ2-6, with D perhaps TRBD1 or TRBD2 (5 bases each). The length of the CDR3 is 15 residues. Germline V lookup: CDR1 SGDLS, CDR2 YYNGEE. Trimming pared 5 bases from V and 0 bases from J, leaving 9 bases between.

This clonotype has only a few counts. The chain is built from TRBV11-2 and TRBJ2-3, with 11 bases lining up with TRBD2. The J segment lost 4 bases and the V segment lost 0 bases, leaving 6 bases of the junction unmatched. CDR1 SGHAT and CDR2 FQNNGV come from the germline V gene. This CDR3 contains 17 residues. In nucleotides, the CDR3 is TGTGCCAGCAGCTTAGACCGTAGCGGGGGGGCCGCAGATACGCAGTATTTT. As protein: CASSLDRSGGAADTQYF. The whole variable domain, filled in from reference TRBV11-2 and TRBJ2-3, reads EAGVAQSPRYKIIEKRQSVAFWCNPISGHATLYWYQQILGQGPKLLIQFQNNGVVDDSQLPKDRFSAERLKGVDSTLKIQPAKLEDSAVYLCASSLDRSGGAADTQYFGPGTRLTVL.

The rearrangement uses TRBV5-1 and TRBJ2-3; D uncertain. The V gene lost 4 bases and the J gene lost 0 bases, with 12 bases spanning the gap. The CDR3 is made up of 15 amino acids. CDR1 SGHRS and CDR2 YFSETQ come from the germline V gene. CDR3 residues: CASSDIVSSTDTQYF. CDR3 nucleotides: TGCGCCAGCAGCGACATTGTGTCTAGCACAGATACGCAGTATTTT.

This clonotype was detected a few times. The chain uses TRBV2 and TRBJ2-5, with TRBD2 matching 7 bases. The CDR3 is made up of 15 amino acids. The V gene end was trimmed by 3 bases and the J gene end by 1 base; junction bases not matched to a gene: 5. CDR1 SNHLY and CDR2 FYNNEI come from the germline V gene. The CDR3 DNA reads as TGTGCCAGCAGTGAGAGGAGCGGGGCCCAAGAGACCCAGTACTTC. Amino acids: CASSERSGAQETQYF.

The chain employs TRBV5-1 and TRBJ1-2; the D gene is possibly TRBD1 (6 bases). The CDR3 is 14 residues long. Germline lookup yields CDR1 SGHRS and CDR2 YFSETQ. V was cut by 0 bases and J by 5 bases, with 11 bases left in between. CDR3 DNA sequence: TGCGCCAGCAGCTTGGGACAGGAGCAATATGGCTACACCTTC. It encodes CASSLGQEQYGYTF.

The rearrangement uses TRBV29-1 and TRBJ1-1; tentative D call: TRBD1 (5 bases). V lost 3 bases and J lost 8, with 16 bases in between. Germline V gene sequence: CDR1 SQVTM, CDR2 ANQGSEA. This CDR3 comprises 13 residues. This CDR3 is CSVDSPQVEEAFF. The CDR3 DNA reads TGCAGCGTTGATTCCCCACAGGTGGAAGAAGCTTTCTTT.

The chain couples TRBV7-9 to TRBJ1-4; the D is unclear. Between the trimmed V and J ends, which lost 5 bases and 4 bases, there was a span of 14 bases. The CDR3 has 15 amino acids. Germline-derived CDR1 and CDR2 are SEHNR and FQNEAQ (reference sequence). Here the CDR3 DNA reads TGTGCCAGCAGCCTCCGGACTGGGGTTAATGAAAAACTGTTTTTT. This codes for CASSLRTGVNEKLFF.

This sequence joins TRBV4-1 and TRBJ1-5; D ambiguous. The CDR3 consists of 13 residues. Germline V lookup: CDR1 MGHRA, CDR2 YSYEKL. V was clipped by 3 bases and J by 7 bases, with 10 bases between them. As DNA, the CDR3 is TGCGCCAGCAGCCATACCACGGGACAGCCCCAGCATTTT. Protein: CASSHTTGQPQHF.

This chain links TRBV4-3 with TRBJ2-7; 9 bases are a match to TRBD2. CDR1 and CDR2 from the germline V gene are LGHNA and YSLEER. V dropped 4 bases and J dropped 3; count of bases not matched to a gene: 4. The CDR3 is made up of 14 amino acids. The CDR3 protein is CASSPSGGYYEQYF. The DNA of the CDR3 is TGCGCCAGCAGCCCCAGCGGGGGGTACTACGAGCAGTACTTC.